A single sample gave rise to the 31 T cell receptor beta chains below, sequenced in a study of sequential checkpoint blockade in melanoma. Indicated treatment: randomized to nivolumab then ipilimumab (arm A) or the reverse (arm B). Generated by immunoSEQ multiplex PCR, the TCRdb table keeps only in-frame clones and is missing some. In the table there are 6,500 to 8,000 clones, about 25% of which are singletons. The material was tumor tissue (inferred from file names), obtained from a patient given nivolumab and ipilimumab in sequence. The receptors shown here come from a human donor with melanoma.

The chain employs TRBV30 and TRBJ1-1; tentatively, D is TRBD1 (5 bases). The CDR3 consists of 15 residues. CDR1 and CDR2 from the germline V gene are GTSNPN and SVGIG (reference sequence). V lost 0 bases, J lost 0 bases, and 11 bases lay in between. In DNA, the CDR3 is TGTGCCTGGAGTGTAAAGGGACCAATGAACACTGAAGCTTTCTTT. Its translation: CAWSVKGPMNTEAFF.

Sample share makes this clone medium-sized. The rearrangement links TRBV6-8 to TRBJ2-5; a possible D gene is TRBD2 (5 bases). The CDR3 runs to 14 residues. The V and J ends lost 7 bases and 5 bases respectively, with 17 bases between them. CDR1 and CDR2 (germline): MNHGY, SAAAGT. The CDR3 DNA follows: TGTGCCAGCACCACGGGCGGGTTGAAGGAGACCCAGTACTTC. Protein product: CASTTGGLKETQYF.

This clone has just a few counts. This chain joins TRBV28 and TRBJ2-3; 8 bases map to TRBD2. CDR1 MDHEN and CDR2 SYDVKM come from the germline V gene. The CDR3 length is 13 residues. Losses at the gene ends were 5 bases for V and 10 bases for J; bases not matched to a gene: 8. CDR3 protein: CASSPHRTSPQYF. DNA of the CDR3: TGTGCCAGCAGTCCCCATCGGACTAGCCCGCAGTATTTT.

The genes are TRBV19 and TRBJ2-3; 14 bases match TRBD2. This CDR3 has 16 amino acids. Germline V lookup: CDR1 LNHDA, CDR2 SQIVND (reference sequence). The V and J ends lost 5 bases and 3 bases, in that order; junction bases with no gene match: 4. The CDR3 DNA reads as TGTGCCAGTAGTCCAGGGACTAGCGGGAGAACAGATACGCAGTATTTT. Translating it yields CASSPGTSGRTDTQYF.

This clone turned up a few times. The chain carries TRBV9 and TRBJ2-7, with unresolved D. Germline-derived CDR1 and CDR2 are SGDLS and YYNGEE. V gave up 4 bases and J gave up 5 bases, with 16 bases separating them. The CDR3 is 14 residues long. CDR3: CASSPPLAGDEQYF. CDR3 DNA sequence: TGTGCCAGCAGCCCCCCCCTGGCTGGGGACGAGCAGTACTTC.

The chain couples TRBV6-4 to TRBJ2-5, with a tentative D call TRBD2 (6 bases). Trimming removed 5 bases at V and 9 bases at J, with 19 bases between. The CDR3 is 14 amino acids. Germline-derived CDR1 and CDR2 are MRHNA and SNTAGT. The CDR3 nucleotides read TGTGCCAGCAGTTACGAGGGAGGACATCGGCCCCAGTACTTC. Translation gives CASSYEGGHRPQYF.

This clone has ten or more counts. The chain carries TRBV11-3 and TRBJ1-2; D is unclear. The germline V gene has CDR1 SGHNT and CDR2 YENEEA. The germline V and J ends were trimmed by 7 bases and 4 bases, with 19 bases remaining between them. This CDR3 has 15 residues. The CDR3 protein is CASTPLGGQSYGYTF. CDR3 sequence (DNA): TGTGCCAGCACCCCCCTAGGAGGGCAGAGCTATGGCTACACCTTC.

The chain has TRBV30 and TRBJ2-1; D unresolved. The CDR3 runs to 11 residues. In germline, CDR1 is GTSNPN, CDR2 SVGIG (reference sequence). Trimming pared 0 bases from V and 9 bases from J, leaving 6 bases between. CDR3 amino acids: CAWSVVGEQFF. The DNA of the CDR3 is TGTGCCTGGAGTGTAGTTGGTGAGCAGTTCTTC.

This clone was observed many times. CDR3 protein: CASSQDIVQETQYF. DNA for the CDR3: TGCGCCAGCAGCCAAGATATCGTCCAAGAGACCCAGTACTTC. The V call is TRBV23-1, the J call TRBJ2-5; unclear D gene. Being an ORF, TRBV23-1 has a function that is uncertain. Trimming cost V 6 bases and J 1 base, with 12 bases left between them. The CDR3 length is 14 residues.

This clone ranks as medium-sized. This chain joins TRBV11-3 and TRBJ1-3; no definite D call. V was trimmed by 3 bases and J by 0 bases, leaving 9 bases between them. Germline CDR1 is SGHNT and CDR2 is YENEEA. This CDR3 comprises 15 residues. This chain's CDR3 is CASSLAVLSGNTIYF. The CDR3 coding sequence is TGTGCCAGCAGCTTGGCGGTCCTCTCTGGAAACACCATATATTTT.

This clone was recorded at least ten times. J is TRBJ2-5 and V is TRBV11-3; perhaps TRBD1 as D (5 bases). CDR3 length: 14 residues. In germline, CDR1 is SGHNT, CDR2 YENEEA. Trimming took 5 bases from V and 2 from J, leaving 12 bases between them. CDR3: CASSGWTTQETQYF. The CDR3 coding sequence is TGTGCCAGCAGCGGATGGACAACTCAAGAGACCCAGTACTTC.

This clone has just a few counts. The V and J genes are TRBV6-8 and TRBJ1-1, with D possibly matching TRBD1 (5 bases). Germline V CDR1 and CDR2: MNHGY, SAAAGT. CDR3 length: 13 amino acids. The V end was cut by 8 bases, the J end by 11 bases, with 21 bases between. The CDR3 protein is CASRREGSLVAFF. The CDR3 DNA follows: TGTGCCAGCCGTAGAGAGGGGTCTCTTGTGGCTTTCTTT.

This chain uses TRBV5-1 with TRBJ1-1, with D tentatively TRBD1 (6 bases). V dropped 0 bases and J dropped 7 bases, with 13 bases sitting between them. CDR1 and CDR2 (germline): SGHRS, YFSETQ. This CDR3 spans 14 amino acids. CDR3 region: CASSLVQGNGEAFF. The CDR3 nucleotides are TGCGCCAGCAGCTTGGTACAGGGAAACGGTGAAGCTTTCTTT. The entire variable domain, with the rest obtained from reference TRBV5-1 and TRBJ1-1, is as follows: KAGVTQTPRYLIKTRGQQVTLSCSPISGHRSVSWYQQTPGQGLQFLFEYFSETQRNKGNFPGRFSGRQFSNSRSEMNVSTLELGDSALYLCASSLVQGNGEAFFGQGTRLTVV.

Ten or more counts support this clone. The CDR3 protein is CASSFKTQPNTGELFF. DNA for the CDR3: TGTGCCAGCAGCTTTAAGACTCAGCCGAACACCGGGGAGCTGTTTTTT. V usage is TRBV11-3 and J usage is TRBJ2-2; D gene uncertain. The V gene lost 3 bases and the J gene lost 0 bases, with 11 bases spanning the gap. Germline CDR1 reads SGHNT; CDR2 reads YENEEA. The length of the CDR3 is 16 residues.

This clone was detected once. V is TRBV25-1 and J is TRBJ2-1; TRBD2 is a possible D gene (6 bases). Germline V gives CDR1 MGHDK, CDR2 SYGVNS. This CDR3 is 16 amino acids long. Trimming left V 1 base short and J 10 bases short, with 20 bases between. This chain's CDR3 is CASSELAESQRGEQFF. DNA for the CDR3: TGTGCCAGCAGTGAATTAGCGGAGAGCCAAAGGGGCGAGCAGTTCTTC.

This clone is medium-sized by share. This chain joins TRBV11-3 and TRBJ1-5; D may be TRBD1 (6 bases). Germline V gene data show CDR1 as SGHNT and CDR2 as YENEEA. The CDR3 runs 16 residues. Trimming took off 7 bases at V and 0 bases at J, with 16 bases between the two ends. The chain's CDR3 is CASTRFRGYSNQPQHF. CDR3 coding DNA: TGTGCCAGCACCCGTTTCAGGGGTTATAGCAATCAGCCCCAGCATTTT.

The rearrangement uses TRBV9 and TRBJ2-3; a weak D match, TRBD1 (7 bases). CDR1 is SGDLS, CDR2 YYNGEE, per germline. V was clipped by 0 bases and J by 4 bases, with 15 bases between them. The CDR3 consists of 16 residues. CDR3 sequence: CASSVASGGIADTQYF. The CDR3 nucleotides are TGTGCCAGCAGCGTAGCTTCAGGGGGGATCGCAGATACGCAGTATTTT.

This sequence joins TRBV30 and TRBJ2-3, with D tentatively TRBD2 (6 bases). Germline V gives CDR1 GTSNPN, CDR2 SVGIG (reference sequence). V was clipped by 1 base and J by 3 bases, with 17 bases between them. The CDR3 length is 16 residues. This CDR3 is CAWSGLGLAKTDTQYF. CDR3 bases: TGTGCCTGGAGTGGTTTGGGGCTAGCGAAGACAGATACGCAGTATTTT. Full variable domain (rest looked up from reference TRBV30 and TRBJ2-3): SQTIHQWPATLVQPVGSPLSLECTVEGTSNPNLYWYRQAAGRGLQLLFYSVGIGQISSEVPQNLSASRPQDRQFILSSKKLLLSDSGFYLCAWSGLGLAKTDTQYFGPGTRLTVL.

This clone was recorded a few times. The chain has TRBV28 and TRBJ2-1; 7 nucleotides align to TRBD2. Germline assignment: CDR1 MDHEN and CDR2 SYDVKM. Trimming took 1 base from V and 9 from J; bases not matched to a gene: 9. CDR3 length: 15 residues. The chain's CDR3 is CASSLSSGDPFEQFF. In DNA form, the CDR3 reads TGTGCCAGCAGTTTATCTAGCGGAGACCCCTTTGAGCAGTTCTTC.

This clone has more than one count but fewer than ten. The chain couples TRBV6-8 to TRBJ1-1; TRBD1 aligns across 10 bases. V shed 5 bases and J 6 bases; nucleotides not matched to a gene: 9. Germline values: CDR1 MNHGY, CDR2 SAAAGT. The CDR3 covers 15 residues. CDR3 protein: CASSPRQGATAEAFF. The DNA of the CDR3 is TGTGCCAGCAGTCCTCGACAGGGGGCGACAGCTGAAGCTTTCTTT.

The chain links TRBV19 to TRBJ2-5; TRBD2 matches 11 bases. This CDR3 region has 18 residues. The germline gives CDR1 LNHDA, CDR2 SQIVND (reference sequence). V was clipped by 6 bases and J by 2 bases; unmatched bases: 14. The CDR3 nucleotides are TGTGCCAGTAGCATCGGGACTAGCGGCATATATTCGCAAGAGACCCAGTACTTC. Residues: CASSIGTSGIYSQETQYF.

This clone has only a few counts. The J gene is TRBJ2-3, the V gene TRBV25-1; 7 positions match TRBD2. Germline CDR1 MGHDK, CDR2 SYGVNS. J lost 4 bases, V lost 1 base, and 8 bases had no gene match. CDR3 length: 16 residues. CDR3 protein: CASSEWGGRAADTQYF. Here the CDR3 DNA reads TGTGCCAGCAGTGAATGGGGAGGGAGAGCGGCAGATACGCAGTATTTT.

CDR3 sequence: CASKEGYSYNSPLHF. The CDR3 nucleotides are TGTGCCAGTAAGGAGGGCTACTCCTATAATTCACCCCTCCACTTT. The J gene is TRBJ1-6, the V gene TRBV19; D unclear. Germline CDR1 reads LNHDA; CDR2 reads SQIVND (reference sequence). V was shortened by 7 bases and J by 0 bases, with 10 bases between the two germline ends. This CDR3 is 15 amino acids long.

This clone has just a few counts. This sequence joins TRBV30 and TRBJ1-1; D is perhaps TRBD1 (6 bases). Germline loops: CDR1 GTSNPN, CDR2 SVGIG (reference sequence). With 1 base removed from V and 4 bases from J, the gap between germline ends came to 16 bases. The CDR3 runs 15 residues. CDR3 nucleotides: TGTGCCTGGAGTGCTCCGGGAACAGGGACCACTGAAGCTTTCTTT. Amino acids: CAWSAPGTGTTEAFF.

The J gene is TRBJ2-2, the V gene TRBV18; D is unclear. The CDR3 runs 15 residues. Trimming removed 3 bases at V and 0 bases at J, with 8 bases between. In germline, CDR1 is KGHSH, CDR2 LQKENI. The CDR3 nucleotides read TGTGCCAGCTCACCCCGGTCCACGAACACCGGGGAGCTGTTTTTT. Protein: CASSPRSTNTGELFF.

V usage is TRBV30 and J usage is TRBJ2-1, with 7 bases fitting TRBD2. The CDR3 is 14 residues long. From germline, CDR1 is GTSNPN and CDR2 SVGIG (reference sequence). J gave up 7 bases and V 4 bases, and 10 bases lay outside the gene matches. CDR3 loop: CAWNSQAGVNEQFF. The CDR3 DNA reads TGTGCCTGGAACTCCCAGGCGGGAGTGAATGAGCAGTTCTTC.

The rearrangement joins TRBV15 to TRBJ2-5, with D perhaps TRBD1 (6 bases). The CDR3 spans 16 residues. Trimming took off 2 bases at V and 2 bases at J, with 15 bases between the two ends. Germline CDR1 and CDR2: LNHNV and YYDKDF (reference sequence). The CDR3 coding sequence is TGTGCCACCAGCAGATCAACAGGGTTGAGGCAAGAGACCCAGTACTTC. Its translation is CATSRSTGLRQETQYF.

This clone occurred a few times. V usage is TRBV6-8 and J usage is TRBJ2-1; 7 bases are a match to TRBD2. CDR1 is MNHGY, CDR2 SAAAGT, per germline. The V and J ends lost 0 bases and 0 bases, in that order; junction bases with no gene match: 5. The CDR3 spans 17 residues. The CDR3 nucleotides read TGTGCCAGCAGTTACTCTTCGTGGGAGGGCTCCTACAATGAGCAGTTCTTC. Encoded protein: CASSYSSWEGSYNEQFF.

This clone showed up many times. V and J are TRBV11-3 and TRBJ2-2; 12 positions match TRBD1. The CDR3 extends over 15 amino acids. Per the germline V gene, CDR1 is SGHNT and CDR2 is YENEEA. The V segment lost 4 bases and the J segment 7 bases; nucleotides outside the gene matches: 4. CDR3 amino acids: CASSWDRGRSGELFF. The CDR3 nucleotides read TGTGCCAGCAGCTGGGACAGGGGGCGTAGCGGGGAGCTGTTTTTT.

This clone was seen only a few times. The J gene is TRBJ2-3, the V gene TRBV11-3; the match to TRBD2 covers 9 bases. The CDR3 runs 17 residues. Looked up from germline, CDR1 is SGHNT and CDR2 is YENEEA. J lost 4 bases, V lost 5 bases, and 13 bases had no gene match. In DNA, the CDR3 is TGTGCCAGCAGCCCCTTCGGCAGCGGGGGGTGGGCAGATACGCAGTATTTT. Translating gives CASSPFGSGGWADTQYF.

The rearrangement links TRBV18 to TRBJ1-1; D is undetermined. CDR3 length equals 13 residues. CDR1 is KGHSH, CDR2 LQKENI, per germline. V was trimmed by 1 base and J by 4 bases, leaving 7 bases between them. The CDR3 is CASSPLVSTEAFF. CDR3 DNA: TGTGCCAGCTCACCACTGGTCTCCACTGAAGCTTTCTTT.